This TCR beta chain was identified in a study of cytomegalovirus exposure and HLA in healthy donors. Both 60 Vbeta primers and 13 Jbeta primers went into the PCR. Using immunoSEQ multiplex PCR, the repertoire was profiled, and TCRdb retains in-frame clones only, with some absent. The sample has around 170,000 clones; 65% to 85% are singletons. V lost 1 base, J lost 8 bases, and 8 bases lay in between. The germline CDR1 and CDR2 sequences are MNHNY and SVGAGI (reference sequence). There are 12 residues in the CDR3. The gene calls are TRBV6-6 and TRBJ1-1, with a tentative D call TRBD1 (5 bases). The receptor was isolated from a girl aged 5-17 years in good health and CMV-seropositive. Sequencing input: PBMCs. The CDR3 protein is CASSYWGVEAFF. The CDR3 DNA reads as TGTGCCAGCAGTTACTGGGGGGTGGAAGCTTTCTTT.